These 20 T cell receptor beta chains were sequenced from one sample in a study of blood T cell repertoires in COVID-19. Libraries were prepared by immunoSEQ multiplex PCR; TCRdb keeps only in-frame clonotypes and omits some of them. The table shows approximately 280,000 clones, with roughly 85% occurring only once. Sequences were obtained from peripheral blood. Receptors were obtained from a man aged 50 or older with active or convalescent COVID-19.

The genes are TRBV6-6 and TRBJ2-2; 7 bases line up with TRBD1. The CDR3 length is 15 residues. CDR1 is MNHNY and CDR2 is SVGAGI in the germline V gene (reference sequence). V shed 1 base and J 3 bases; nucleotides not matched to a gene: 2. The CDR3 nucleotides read TGTGCCAGCAGTTACTACGGACAGGACACCGGGGAGCTGTTTTTT. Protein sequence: CASSYYGQDTGELFF.

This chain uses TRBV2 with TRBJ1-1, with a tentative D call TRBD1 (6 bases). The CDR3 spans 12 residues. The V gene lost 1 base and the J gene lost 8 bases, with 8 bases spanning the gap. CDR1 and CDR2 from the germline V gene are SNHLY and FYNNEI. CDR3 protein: CASSEGGQEAFF. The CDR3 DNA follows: TGTGCCAGCAGTGAAGGGGGACAAGAAGCTTTCTTT.

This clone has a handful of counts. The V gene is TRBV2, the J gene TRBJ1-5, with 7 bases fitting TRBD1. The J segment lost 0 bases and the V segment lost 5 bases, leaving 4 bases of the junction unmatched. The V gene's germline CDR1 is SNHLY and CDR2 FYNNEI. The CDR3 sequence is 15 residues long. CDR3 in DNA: TGTGCCAGCAGTCGGGACAGAAATAGCAATCAGCCCCAGCATTTT. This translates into CASSRDRNSNQPQHF. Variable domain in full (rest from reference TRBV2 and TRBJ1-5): EPEVTQTPSHQVTQMGQEVILRCVPISNHLYFYWYRQILGQKVEFLVSFYNNEISEKSEIFDDQFSVERPDGSNFTLKIRSTKLEDSAMYFCASSRDRNSNQPQHFGDGTRLSIL.

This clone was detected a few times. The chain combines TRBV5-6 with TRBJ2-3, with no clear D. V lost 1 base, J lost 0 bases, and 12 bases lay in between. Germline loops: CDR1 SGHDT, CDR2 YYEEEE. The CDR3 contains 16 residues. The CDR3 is CASSLRRITSTDTQYF. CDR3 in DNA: TGTGCCAGCAGCTTGAGGCGGATTACTAGCACAGATACGCAGTATTTT. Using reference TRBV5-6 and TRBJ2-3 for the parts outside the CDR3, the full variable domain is DAGVTQSPTHLIKTRGQQVTLRCSPKSGHDTVSWYQQALGQGPQFIFQYYEEEERQRGNFPDRFSGHQFPNYSSELNVNALLLGDSALYLCASSLRRITSTDTQYFGPGTRLTVL.

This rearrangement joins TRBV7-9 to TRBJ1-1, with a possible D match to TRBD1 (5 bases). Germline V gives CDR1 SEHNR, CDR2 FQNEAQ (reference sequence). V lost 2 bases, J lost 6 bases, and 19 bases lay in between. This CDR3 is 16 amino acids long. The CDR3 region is CASSLLGWGDSPEAFF. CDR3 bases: TGTGCCAGCAGCTTATTAGGTTGGGGCGACAGCCCTGAAGCTTTCTTT.

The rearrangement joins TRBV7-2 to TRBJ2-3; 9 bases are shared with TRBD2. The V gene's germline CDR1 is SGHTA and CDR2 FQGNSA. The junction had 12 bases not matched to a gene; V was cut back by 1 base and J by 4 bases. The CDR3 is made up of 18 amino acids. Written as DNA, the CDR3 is TGTGCCAGCAGCTTAGGGCTAGCGGGATCAACAGGGTCAGATACGCAGTATTTT. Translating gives CASSLGLAGSTGSDTQYF.

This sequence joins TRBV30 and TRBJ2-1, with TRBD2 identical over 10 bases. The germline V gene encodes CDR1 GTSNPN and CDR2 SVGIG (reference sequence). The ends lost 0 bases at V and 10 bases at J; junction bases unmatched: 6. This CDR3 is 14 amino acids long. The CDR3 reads CAWSVLAGEGEQFF. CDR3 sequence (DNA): TGTGCCTGGAGTGTTCTAGCGGGAGAGGGAGAGCAGTTCTTC.

CDR3 in amino acids: CATGQGAGETQYF. The CDR3, as DNA: TGTGCGACCGGACAGGGGGCAGGAGAGACCCAGTACTTC. The chain employs TRBV6-5 and TRBJ2-5; TRBD1 aligns across 11 bases. This CDR3 is built from 13 residues. Germline V gene lookup returns CDR1 MNHEY and CDR2 SVGAGI.

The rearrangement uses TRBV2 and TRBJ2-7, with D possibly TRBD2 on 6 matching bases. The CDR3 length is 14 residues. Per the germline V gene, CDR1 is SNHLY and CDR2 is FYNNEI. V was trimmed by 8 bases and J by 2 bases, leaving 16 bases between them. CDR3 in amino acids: CASRRSGLTYEQYF. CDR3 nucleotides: TGTGCCAGCCGGCGAAGCGGGTTGACCTACGAGCAGTACTTC.

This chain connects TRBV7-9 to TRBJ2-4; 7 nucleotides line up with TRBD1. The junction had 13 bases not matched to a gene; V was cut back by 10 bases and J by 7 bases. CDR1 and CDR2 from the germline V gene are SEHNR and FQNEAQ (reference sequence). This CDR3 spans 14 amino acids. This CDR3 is CATDSITGENIQYF. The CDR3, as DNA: TGTGCCACCGACAGCATTACAGGGGAGAACATTCAGTACTTC.

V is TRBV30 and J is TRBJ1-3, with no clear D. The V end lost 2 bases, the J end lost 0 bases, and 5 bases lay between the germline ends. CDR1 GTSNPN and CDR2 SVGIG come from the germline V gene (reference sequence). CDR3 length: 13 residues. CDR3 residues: CAWSNLSGNTIYF. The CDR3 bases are TGTGCCTGGAGTAATCTCTCTGGAAACACCATATATTTT.

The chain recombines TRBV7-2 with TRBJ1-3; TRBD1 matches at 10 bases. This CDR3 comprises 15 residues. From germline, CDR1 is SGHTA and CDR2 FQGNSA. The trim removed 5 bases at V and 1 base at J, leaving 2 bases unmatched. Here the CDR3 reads CASSRQGASGNTIYF. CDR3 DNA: TGTGCCAGCAGCAGACAGGGGGCATCTGGAAACACCATATATTTT.

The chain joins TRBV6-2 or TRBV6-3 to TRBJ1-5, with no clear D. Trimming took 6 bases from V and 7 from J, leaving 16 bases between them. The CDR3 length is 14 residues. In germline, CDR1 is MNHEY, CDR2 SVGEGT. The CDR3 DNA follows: TGTGCCAGCAGCACCTCAGGAAATAGGCAGCCCCAGCATTTT. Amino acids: CASSTSGNRQPQHF.

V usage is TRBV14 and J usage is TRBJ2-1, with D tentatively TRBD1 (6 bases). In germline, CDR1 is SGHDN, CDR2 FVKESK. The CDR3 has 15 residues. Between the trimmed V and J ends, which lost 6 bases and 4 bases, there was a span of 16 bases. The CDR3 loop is CASSLQGLGYNEQFF. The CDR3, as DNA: TGTGCCAGCAGTCTTCAGGGGCTGGGGTACAATGAGCAGTTCTTC.

CDR3 loop: CASLYEGGKDTQYF. Here the CDR3 DNA reads TGTGCCAGCTTGTACGAGGGCGGAAAAGATACGCAGTATTTT. V usage is TRBV7-9 and J usage is TRBJ2-3, with D possibly being TRBD2 (5 bases). CDR3 length equals 14 residues. V was pared by 8 bases and J by 5 bases, with 17 bases between. CDR1 SEHNR and CDR2 FQNEAQ come from the germline V gene (reference sequence).

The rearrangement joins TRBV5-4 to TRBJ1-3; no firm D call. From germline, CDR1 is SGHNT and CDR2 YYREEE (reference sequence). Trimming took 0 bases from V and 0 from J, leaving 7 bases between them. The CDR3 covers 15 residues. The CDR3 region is CASSLVGSSGNTIYF. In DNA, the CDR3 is TGTGCCAGCAGCTTGGTGGGGAGCTCTGGAAACACCATATATTTT.

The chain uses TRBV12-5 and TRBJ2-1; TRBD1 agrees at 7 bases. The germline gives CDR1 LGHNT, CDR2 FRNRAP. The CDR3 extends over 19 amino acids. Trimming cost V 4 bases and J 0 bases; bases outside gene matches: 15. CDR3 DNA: TGTGCTAGTGGTTGGTGGGGACAGAAAATCACCAGCTCCTACAATGAGCAGTTCTTC. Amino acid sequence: CASGWWGQKITSSYNEQFF.

The CDR3 DNA is TGTGCCAGCAGCCTGACAGGGGGCAGGGAGACCCAGTACTTC. It encodes CASSLTGGRETQYF. The V call is TRBV7-9, the J call TRBJ2-5, with 10 nucleotides matching TRBD1. CDR3 length equals 14 residues. With 5 bases clipped from V and 5 bases from J, the junction kept 5 bases outside the gene matches. Germline V gene lookup returns CDR1 SEHNR and CDR2 FQNEAQ (reference sequence).

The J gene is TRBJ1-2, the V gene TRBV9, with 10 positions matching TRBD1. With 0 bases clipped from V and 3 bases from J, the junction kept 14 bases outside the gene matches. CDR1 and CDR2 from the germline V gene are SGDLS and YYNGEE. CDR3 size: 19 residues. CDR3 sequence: CASSVDPGTGVGAYYGYTF. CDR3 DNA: TGTGCCAGCAGCGTAGACCCGGGGACAGGGGTAGGAGCATACTATGGCTACACCTTC. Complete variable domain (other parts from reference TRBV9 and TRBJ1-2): DSGVTQTPKHLITATGQRVTLRCSPRSGDLSVYWYQQSLDQGLQFLIQYYNGEERAKGNILERFSAQQFPDLHSELNLSSLELGDSALYFCASSVDPGTGVGAYYGYTFGSGTRLTVV.

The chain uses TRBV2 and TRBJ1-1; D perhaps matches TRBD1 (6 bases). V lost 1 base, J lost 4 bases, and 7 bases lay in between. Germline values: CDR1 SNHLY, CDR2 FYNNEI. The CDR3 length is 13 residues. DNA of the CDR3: TGTGCCAGCAGTGAAGGAGGGGGCACTGAAGCTTTCTTT. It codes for CASSEGGGTEAFF.